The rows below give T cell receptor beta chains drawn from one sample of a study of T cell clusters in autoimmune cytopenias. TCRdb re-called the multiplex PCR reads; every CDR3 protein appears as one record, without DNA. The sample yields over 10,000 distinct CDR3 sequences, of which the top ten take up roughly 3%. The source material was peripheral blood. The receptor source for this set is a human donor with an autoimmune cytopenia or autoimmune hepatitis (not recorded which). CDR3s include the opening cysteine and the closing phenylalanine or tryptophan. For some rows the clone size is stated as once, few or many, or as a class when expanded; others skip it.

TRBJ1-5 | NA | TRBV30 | CAWTPEGDDSNQPQHF
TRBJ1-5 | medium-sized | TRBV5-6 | CASSFLDQPQHF
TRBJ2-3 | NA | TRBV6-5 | CASSYGDRGTQYF
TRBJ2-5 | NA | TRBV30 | CAWSVGQVQETQYF
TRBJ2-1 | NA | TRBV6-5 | CASSSLGQGSYNEQFF
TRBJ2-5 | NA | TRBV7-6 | CASSLVRETQYF
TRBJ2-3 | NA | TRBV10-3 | CAISETWTSGSGADTQYF
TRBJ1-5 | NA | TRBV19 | CASIGTAGSNQPQHF
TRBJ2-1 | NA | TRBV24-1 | CATSDPADRGSYNEQFF
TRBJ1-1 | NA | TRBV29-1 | CSVPAGGTEAFF
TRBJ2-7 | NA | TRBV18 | CASSPRGTSGNYEQYF
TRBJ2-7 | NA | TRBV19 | CASSSTQTSGGYEQYF
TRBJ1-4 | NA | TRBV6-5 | CASRGTRGEKLFF
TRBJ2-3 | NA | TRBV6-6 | CASSQGADTQYF
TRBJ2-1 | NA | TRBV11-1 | CASSLVGAGLVF
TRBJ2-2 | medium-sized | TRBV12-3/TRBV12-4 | CASSLGSGELFF
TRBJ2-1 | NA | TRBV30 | CAWSAGRDNEQFF
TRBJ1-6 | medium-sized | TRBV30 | CAWSGHYNSPLHF
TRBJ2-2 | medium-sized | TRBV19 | CASSRTSGIVTGELFF
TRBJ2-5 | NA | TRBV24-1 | CAPVAGQETQYF
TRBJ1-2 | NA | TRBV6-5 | CASSYGPGRYGYTF
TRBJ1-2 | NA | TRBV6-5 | CASSDQGIGVYNYGYTF
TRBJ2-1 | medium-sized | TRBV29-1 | CSVEGGNTRYNEQFF
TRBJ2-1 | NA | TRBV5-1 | CASSFGLADHNEQFF
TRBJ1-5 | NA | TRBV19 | CASTAGGNQPQHF